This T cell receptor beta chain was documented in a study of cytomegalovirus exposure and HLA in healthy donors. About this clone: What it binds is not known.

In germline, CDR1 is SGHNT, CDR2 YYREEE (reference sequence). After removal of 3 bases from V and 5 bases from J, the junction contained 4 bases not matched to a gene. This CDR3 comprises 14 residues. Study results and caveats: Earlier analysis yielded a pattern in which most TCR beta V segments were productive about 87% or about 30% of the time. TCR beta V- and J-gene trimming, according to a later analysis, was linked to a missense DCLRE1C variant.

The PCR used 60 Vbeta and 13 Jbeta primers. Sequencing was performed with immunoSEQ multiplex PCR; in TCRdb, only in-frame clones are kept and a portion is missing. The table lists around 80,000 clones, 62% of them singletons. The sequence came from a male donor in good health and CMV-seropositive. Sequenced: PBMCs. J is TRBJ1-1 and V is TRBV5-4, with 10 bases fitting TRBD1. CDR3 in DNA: TGTGCCAGCAGCTCGGGACAGGGGAGGACTGAAGCTTTCTTT. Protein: CASSSGQGRTEAFF.